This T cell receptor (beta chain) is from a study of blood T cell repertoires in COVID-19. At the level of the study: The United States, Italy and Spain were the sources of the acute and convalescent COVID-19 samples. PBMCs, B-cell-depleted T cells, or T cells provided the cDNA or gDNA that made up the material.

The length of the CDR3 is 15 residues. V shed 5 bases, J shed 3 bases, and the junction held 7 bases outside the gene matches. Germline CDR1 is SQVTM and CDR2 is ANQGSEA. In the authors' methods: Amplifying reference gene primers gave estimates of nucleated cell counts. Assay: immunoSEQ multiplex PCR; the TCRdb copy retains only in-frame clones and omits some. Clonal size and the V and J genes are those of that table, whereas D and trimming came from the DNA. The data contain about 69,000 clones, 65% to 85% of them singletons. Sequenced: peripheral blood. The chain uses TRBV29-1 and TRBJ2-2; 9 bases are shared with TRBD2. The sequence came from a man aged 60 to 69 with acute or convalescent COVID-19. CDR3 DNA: TGCAGCGTTTCGAGACTAGCGGCGGACACCGGGGAGCTGTTTTTT. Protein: CSVSRLAADTGELFF.